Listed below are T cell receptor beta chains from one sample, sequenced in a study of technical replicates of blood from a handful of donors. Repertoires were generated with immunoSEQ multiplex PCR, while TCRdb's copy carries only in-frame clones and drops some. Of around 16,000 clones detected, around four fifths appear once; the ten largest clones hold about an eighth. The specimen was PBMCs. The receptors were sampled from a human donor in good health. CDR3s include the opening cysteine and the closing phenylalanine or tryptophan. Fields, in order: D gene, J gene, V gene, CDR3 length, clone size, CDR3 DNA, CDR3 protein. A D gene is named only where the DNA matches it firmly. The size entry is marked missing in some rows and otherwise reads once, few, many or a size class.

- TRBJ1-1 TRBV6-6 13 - TGTGCCAGCAGAGCAAAGCGGAACACTGAAGCTTTCTTT CASRAKRNTEAFF
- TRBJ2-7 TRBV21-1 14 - TGTGCCAGCAGCAACCGGGACAGATCCTACGAGCAGTACTTC CASSNRDRSYEQYF
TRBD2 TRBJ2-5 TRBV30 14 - TGTGCCTGGAGCGGACTAGCGGGAGATGTGACCCAGTACTTC CAWSGLAGDVTQYF
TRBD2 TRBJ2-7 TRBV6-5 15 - TGTGCCAGCAGTTACTCTGGGGGGACTAGCAACGAGCAGTACTTC CASSYSGGTSNEQYF
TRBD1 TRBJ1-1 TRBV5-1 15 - TGCGCCAGCAGCCCACTACAGGGGGGGGACACTGAAGCTTTCTTT CASSPLQGGDTEAFF
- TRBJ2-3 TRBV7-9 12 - TGTGCCTGCGGCGTCGGCACAGATACGCAGTATTTT CACGVGTDTQYF
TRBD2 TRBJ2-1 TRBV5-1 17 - TGCGCCAGCAGCTTGGGGCTAGCGGGAGGGCCGTCAAATGAGCAGTTCTTC CASSLGLAGGPSNEQFF
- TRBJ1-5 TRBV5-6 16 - TGTGCCAGCAGCTTGGGGGGAGGGGTCGAGATTCAGCCCCAGCATTTT CASSLGGGVEIQPQHF
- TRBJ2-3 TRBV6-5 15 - TGTGCCAGCAAATATCAGGGTATGACCACAGATACGCAGTATTTT CASKYQGMTTDTQYF
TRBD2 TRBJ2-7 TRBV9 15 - TGTGCCAGCAGCGTAGGCGGGACTATTCCCTACGAGCAGTACTTC CASSVGGTIPYEQYF
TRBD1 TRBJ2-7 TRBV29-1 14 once TGCAGCGTTGTCGAGACAGGGGGAGACTACGAGCAGTACTTC CSVVETGGDYEQYF
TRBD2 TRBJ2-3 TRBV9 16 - TGTGCCAGCAGCAGCGGACTAGCGGGGCCTACAGATACGCAGTATTTT CASSSGLAGPTDTQYF
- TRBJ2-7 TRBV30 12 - TGTGCCGTAAGTCAAAGCCCTTACGAGCAGTACTTC CAVSQSPYEQYF
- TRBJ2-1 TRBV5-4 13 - TGTGCCAGCAGCCCCAGCTCCTACAATGAGCAGTTCTTC CASSPSSYNEQFF
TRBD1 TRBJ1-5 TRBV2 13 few TGTGCCAGCAACGAGGGGGCTGATCAGCCCCAGCATTTT CASNEGADQPQHF
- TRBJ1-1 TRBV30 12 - TGTGCCTCACCGGGGGTATATACTGAAGCTTTCTTT CASPGVYTEAFF
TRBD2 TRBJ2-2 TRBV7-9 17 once TGTGCCAGCAGCCCCACGGGTCTAGCGGAGGTCACCGGGGAGCTGTTTTTT CASSPTGLAEVTGELFF
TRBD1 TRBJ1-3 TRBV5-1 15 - TGCGCCAGCAGCCGCGACAGGGGCAGTGGAAACACCATATATTTT CASSRDRGSGNTIYF
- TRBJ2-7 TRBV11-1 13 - TGTGCCAGCAGCCCCGGAGCGGGTTCGGGCGAGTACTTC CASSPGAGSGEYF
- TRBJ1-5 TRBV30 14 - TGTGCCTGGAGTGTACAAGGGGGAAATCAGCCCCAGCATTTT CAWSVQGGNQPQHF
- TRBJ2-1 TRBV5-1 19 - TGCGCCAGCAGCCCTGGCGGTTTTAGGACTACCTCACACGCCAATGAGCAGTTCTTC CASSPGGFRTTSHANEQFF
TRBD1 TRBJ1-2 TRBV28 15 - TGTGCCAGCAGTTTATTTGTACAGGGGGCGGGAGGCTACACCTTC CASSLFVQGAGGYTF
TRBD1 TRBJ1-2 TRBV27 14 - TGTGCCAGCAGTTCCAGACAGGGGGGGGATGGCTACACCTTC CASSSRQGGDGYTF
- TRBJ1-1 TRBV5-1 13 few TGCGCCAAGGAGGGATTAATGAACACTGAAGCTTTCTTT CAKEGLMNTEAFF
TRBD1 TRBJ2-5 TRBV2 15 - TGTGCCAGCAGTGAAAGGGGGCGATTGACGGAGACCCAGTACTTC CASSERGRLTETQYF
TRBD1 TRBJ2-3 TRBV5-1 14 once TGCGCCAGCAGTTCGGACAGGGTGCTCGATACGCAGTATTTT CASSSDRVLDTQYF